The 29 T cell receptor beta chains reported below all come from one sample, sequenced in a study of blood T cell repertoires in COVID-19. Sequencing was performed with immunoSEQ multiplex PCR; in TCRdb, only in-frame clones are kept and a portion is missing. Here the sample spans more than 400,000 clones, approximately 85% being singletons. The source material was peripheral blood. These receptors were collected from a human donor in a cohort sampled during active COVID-19.

The J gene is TRBJ2-1, the V gene TRBV6-5; D possibly corresponds to TRBD2 (5 bases). Germline-derived CDR1 and CDR2 are MNHEY and SVGAGI. Deletions cut 9 bases from V and 0 bases from J, with 9 bases between. The CDR3 loop spans 13 amino acids. The CDR3 nucleotides are TGTGCCAGTACGGGGAGCTCCTACAATGAGCAGTTCTTC. Its translation is CASTGSSYNEQFF.

V usage is TRBV6-6 and J usage is TRBJ1-4; D may be TRBD1 (6 bases). V lost 5 bases and J 5 bases, leaving 15 bases between the germline ends. The CDR3 length is 15 residues. The germline gives CDR1 MNHNY, CDR2 SVGAGI (reference sequence). CDR3 protein: CASSGGQILNEKLFF. CDR3 in DNA: TGTGCCAGCAGTGGAGGACAGATCCTAAATGAAAAACTGTTTTTT.

The V call is TRBV7-9, the J call TRBJ2-7; 7 bases align to TRBD2. Losses at the gene ends were 6 bases for V and 1 base for J; bases not matched to a gene: 0. This CDR3 is 12 amino acids long. Germline V gene lookup returns CDR1 SEHNR and CDR2 FQNEAQ (reference sequence). The DNA for the CDR3 is TGTGCCAGCAGGGGGGGGTCCTACGAGCAGTACTTC. It is translated as CASRGGSYEQYF.

This chain links TRBV6-6 with TRBJ1-5; possible D gene TRBD1, 5 bases. The CDR3 spans 14 residues. Trimming shortened V by 0 bases and J by 10 bases, and 13 bases separated the two germline ends. The germline V gene has CDR1 MNHNY and CDR2 SVGAGI (reference sequence). CDR3: CASSYSAGGSPQHF. The CDR3 DNA sequence: TGTGCCAGCAGTTACTCGGCCGGGGGTTCTCCCCAGCATTTT.

The chain is built from TRBV7-8 and TRBJ2-1; 7 nucleotides line up with TRBD1. Germline-derived CDR1 and CDR2 are SGHVS and FQNEAQ. V shed 3 bases, J shed 3 bases, and the junction held 2 bases outside the gene matches. The CDR3 runs to 14 residues. CDR3 in amino acids: CASSLDRNYNEQFF. CDR3 sequence (DNA): TGTGCCAGCAGCTTGGACAGGAACTACAATGAGCAGTTCTTC.

The chain carries TRBV4-3 and TRBJ1-1; D possibly corresponds to TRBD1 (5 bases). Germline assignment: CDR1 LGHNA and CDR2 YSLEER. CDR3 length equals 13 residues. Trimming removed 4 bases from V and 1 base from J, with 7 bases in between. CDR3: CASSRGGNTEAFF. In DNA form, the CDR3 reads TGCGCCAGCAGCCGGGGGGGGAACACTGAAGCTTTCTTT.

V and J are TRBV7-2 and TRBJ2-7; TRBD2 matches at 11 bases. The CDR3 contains 18 residues. Germline V CDR1 and CDR2: SGHTA, FQGNSA. V gave up 8 bases and J gave up 4 bases; unmatched junction bases: 19. DNA of the CDR3: TGTGCCAGCGGGGACCTAGCGGGAGGATCCGTATTCGGTTACGAGCAGTACTTC. Translating it yields CASGDLAGGSVFGYEQYF. The variable domain in full, completed from reference TRBV7-2 and TRBJ2-7, reads GAGVSQSPSNKVTEKGKDVELRCDPISGHTALYWYRQSLGQGLEFLIYFQGNSAPDKSGLPSDRFSAERTGGSVSTLTIQRTQQEDSAVYLCASGDLAGGSVFGYEQYFGPGTRLTVT.

The rearrangement joins TRBV19 to TRBJ1-2; 7 bases are a match to TRBD1. This CDR3 comprises 13 residues. CDR1 LNHDA and CDR2 SQIVND come from the germline V gene (reference sequence). V shed 6 bases, J shed 5 bases, and the junction held 6 bases outside the gene matches. The CDR3 region is CASSYQGQYGYTF. The CDR3 nucleotides read TGTGCCAGTAGCTATCAGGGACAGTATGGCTACACCTTC.

The chain joins TRBV4-1 to TRBJ2-2; TRBD2 agrees at 7 bases. V shed 0 bases and J 8 bases; nucleotides not matched to a gene: 9. The CDR3 totals 16 residues. From germline, CDR1 is MGHRA and CDR2 YSYEKL. The CDR3 DNA reads as TGCGCCAGCAGCCAAGAAGGGACTATTTCCTCGGGGGAGCTGTTTTTT. Translated, it gives CASSQEGTISSGELFF.

This chain uses TRBV5-1 with TRBJ2-3; D possibly corresponds to TRBD1 (6 bases). V lost 5 bases to trimming and J lost 2 bases, with 18 bases between them. This CDR3 is built from 16 residues. Germline V gene lookup returns CDR1 SGHRS and CDR2 YFSETQ. The CDR3 nucleotides read TGCGCCAGCAGTAAAACCGGGACACCGGACACAGATACGCAGTATTTT. Its protein product is CASSKTGTPDTDTQYF.

J is TRBJ2-7 and V is TRBV7-2; D gene unclear. There are 12 residues in the CDR3. The V end was cut by 5 bases, the J end by 3 bases, with 8 bases between. Per the germline V gene, CDR1 is SGHTA and CDR2 is FQGNSA. CDR3 loop: CASSQAHYEQYF. The CDR3 coding sequence is TGTGCCAGCAGCCAGGCCCACTACGAGCAGTACTTC.

The rearrangement uses TRBV20-1 and TRBJ2-1; 9 bases line up with TRBD2. CDR3 length: 16 amino acids. With V trimmed by 3 bases and J by 9 bases, 15 bases remained unmatched. Germline V gene data show CDR1 as DFQATT and CDR2 as SNEGSKA (reference sequence). Here the CDR3 DNA reads TGCAGTGCTAGTCCCTTGGCGGGAGGGCTCGGTAGTGAGCAGTTCTTC. This gives the protein CSASPLAGGLGSEQFF.

On this clone itself: In the same sample, other DNA sequences code for this CDR3. This chain joins TRBV27 and TRBJ2-1; 13 positions match TRBD2. The CDR3 has 17 residues. Unmatched junction bases numbered 6, after V lost 3 bases and J lost 4 bases. CDR1 and CDR2 from the germline V gene are MNHEY and SMNVEV (reference sequence). CDR3: CASSLGLAGSSYNEQFF. CDR3 DNA: TGTGCCAGCAGTTTGGGACTAGCGGGATCCTCTTACAATGAGCAGTTCTTC.

This chain connects TRBV5-5 to TRBJ1-5; D gene uncertain. This CDR3 contains 14 residues. V lost 1 base and J 5 bases, leaving 10 bases between the germline ends. Germline CDR1 is SGHKS and CDR2 is YYEKEE (reference sequence). The DNA for the CDR3 is TGTGCCAGCAGCTTGCTGGGGAGAGATCAGCCCCAGCATTTT. Translation: CASSLLGRDQPQHF.

The rearrangement joins TRBV24-1 to TRBJ2-5, with TRBD2 matching 7 bases. This CDR3 is built from 14 residues. V was clipped by 1 base and J by 5 bases; unmatched bases: 3. Germline CDR1 and CDR2: KGHDR and SFDVKD. CDR3: CATSDFRGGETQYF. The DNA of the CDR3 is TGTGCCACCAGTGATTTTCGGGGAGGGGAGACCCAGTACTTC.

The rearrangement joins TRBV19 to TRBJ1-4; 8 bases fit TRBD1. The CDR3 runs 15 residues. V lost 6 bases and J lost 8; bases outside the gene matches: 11. CDR1 and CDR2 from the germline V gene are LNHDA and SQIVND (reference sequence). The CDR3 loop is CASSLNGQGREKLFF. In DNA form, the CDR3 reads TGTGCCAGTAGCCTAAATGGACAGGGCCGGGAAAAACTGTTTTTT.

V usage is TRBV10-1 and J usage is TRBJ2-1, with D possibly TRBD2 on 6 matching bases. Germline CDR1 reads WNHNN; CDR2 reads SYGVQD (reference sequence). V shed 3 bases and J shed 4 bases, with 10 bases lying between them. The CDR3 spans 14 residues. CDR3 coding DNA: TGCGCCAGCAGTGAAAGGGGAGGATACAATGAGCAGTTCTTC. It codes for CASSERGGYNEQFF.

The chain links TRBV30 to TRBJ2-3; 12 bases map to TRBD1. CDR3 size: 16 residues. Germline assignment: CDR1 GTSNPN and CDR2 SVGIG (reference sequence). The junction had 5 bases not matched to a gene; V was cut back by 3 bases and J by 1 base. CDR3 sequence: CAWRSGTGGRTDTQYF. The CDR3 DNA sequence: TGTGCCTGGAGATCCGGGACAGGGGGCCGCACAGATACGCAGTATTTT.

The chain couples TRBV24-1 to TRBJ2-1; D is undetermined. Germline V lookup: CDR1 KGHDR, CDR2 SFDVKD. V was cut by 2 bases and J by 4 bases, with 5 bases left in between. The CDR3 runs 13 residues. DNA for the CDR3: TGTGCCACCAGTGATTCCCCTTACAATGAGCAGTTCTTC. This encodes CATSDSPYNEQFF.

In regard to this clone: Other DNA sequences in the same sample also yield this CDR3. J is TRBJ1-5 and V is TRBV7-2; D remains unclear. V gave up 4 bases and J gave up 0 bases, with 10 bases separating them. CDR1 is SGHTA, CDR2 FQGNSA, per germline. The CDR3 is made up of 15 amino acids. The CDR3 spells CASSSEGVSNQPQHF. For the CDR3, the DNA is TGTGCCAGCAGCTCTGAGGGCGTTAGCAATCAGCCCCAGCATTTT.

The CDR3 loop is CASSFSVLSRGYTF. CDR3 coding DNA: TGCGCCAGCAGCTTCTCGGTGCTGTCTCGAGGCTACACCTTC. J is TRBJ1-2 and V is TRBV5-1; D is ambiguous. The CDR3 is made up of 14 amino acids. Deletions cut 2 bases from V and 8 bases from J, with 16 bases between. Germline CDR1 reads SGHRS; CDR2 reads YFSETQ.

The chain couples TRBV6-2 or TRBV6-3 to TRBJ1-1; 10 nucleotides agree with TRBD1. V shed 5 bases, J shed 4 bases, and the junction held 7 bases outside the gene matches. CDR1 and CDR2 (germline): MNHEY, SVGEGT. This CDR3 has 15 residues. The CDR3 coding sequence is TGTGCCAGCAGTGCCCCGGGACAGGGGCGCACTGAAGCTTTCTTT. Its translation is CASSAPGQGRTEAFF.

V is TRBV4-1 and J is TRBJ2-7; D not certain. CDR3 size: 16 residues. Trimming left V 0 bases short and J 3 bases short, with 15 bases between. Germline CDR1 MGHRA, CDR2 YSYEKL. CDR3 nucleotide sequence: TGCGCCAGCAGCCAAGACCCGAACAGTCCCCTCTACGAGCAGTACTTC. Encoded protein: CASSQDPNSPLYEQYF.

V gene TRBV5-1 combines with J gene TRBJ2-2, with 13 bases that match TRBD2. This CDR3 has 16 amino acids. The trim removed 5 bases at V and 7 bases at J, leaving 8 bases unmatched. Germline lookup yields CDR1 SGHRS and CDR2 YFSETQ. The DNA for the CDR3 is TGCGCCAGCAGTCCGGGACTAGCGGGAAGGGTCGGGGAGCTGTTTTTT. Translation: CASSPGLAGRVGELFF.

Turning to this clone: An end of the junction differs from the germline gene, which may be a read error. V usage is TRBV28 and J usage is TRBJ1-4; the match to TRBD1 covers 8 bases. The CDR3 is 14 residues long. Looked up from germline, CDR1 is MDHEN and CDR2 is SYDVKM. In DNA form, the CDR3 reads TGTGCCAGCAGTGCCCGGACAGGGTTTGAAAAACCGGTTTTT. Protein product: CASSARTGFEKPVF.

In DNA form, the CDR3 reads TGTGCCAGCAGCGAGGACAGGGGTTTATCCTACGAGCAGTACTTC. It translates to CASSEDRGLSYEQYF. The chain couples TRBV9 to TRBJ2-7; 9 bases align to TRBD1. V shed 3 bases and J 1 base; nucleotides not matched to a gene: 5. Germline values: CDR1 SGDLS, CDR2 YYNGEE. The CDR3 runs to 15 residues.

V usage is TRBV5-1 and J usage is TRBJ2-3; TRBD2 agrees at 11 bases. The J segment lost 0 bases and the V segment lost 4 bases, leaving 4 bases of the junction unmatched. The CDR3 is 16 amino acids. Germline V gives CDR1 SGHRS, CDR2 YFSETQ. The CDR3 is CASSRGLAASTDTQYF. The CDR3, as DNA: TGCGCCAGCAGCAGGGGACTAGCGGCGAGCACAGATACGCAGTATTTT.

The chain has TRBV5-1 and TRBJ1-5; the D gene is possibly TRBD1 (5 bases). Germline CDR1 and CDR2: SGHRS and YFSETQ. V was trimmed by 0 bases and J by 2 bases, leaving 9 bases between them. The CDR3 runs 15 residues. CDR3: CASSLAGVRNQPQHF. The CDR3 DNA reads TGCGCCAGCAGCTTGGCGGGGGTCCGCAATCAGCCCCAGCATTTT.

This chain's CDR3 is CASSLQGLYNSPLHF. The CDR3 coding sequence is TGTGCCAGCAGCTTACAAGGACTTTATAATTCACCCCTCCACTTT. The gene calls are TRBV11-2 and TRBJ1-6; D is unresolved. The CDR3 extends over 15 amino acids. Trimming pared 2 bases from V and 4 bases from J, leaving 9 bases between. Per germline, CDR1 SGHAT and CDR2 FQNNGV.